This T cell receptor beta chain appears in the sequencing data of a study of PD-L1 blockade in urothelial cancer. Study as a whole: Atezolizumab (1,200 mg intravenously every 3 weeks) began around 2014 for patients. About 85% of the roughly 29 patients comprised males who had bladder-origin urothelial cancer.

Generated by immunoSEQ multiplex PCR, the TCRdb table keeps only in-frame clones and is missing some. Found here are 55,000 to 85,000 clones, roughly 84% of them singletons; the top ten hold 8% to 10%. In germline, CDR1 is SNHLY, CDR2 FYNNEI. The junction had 11 bases not matched to a gene; V was cut back by 8 bases and J by 4 bases. This CDR3 is 15 amino acids long. The time point was: pretreatment peripheral blood. Patients' urothelial carcinoma was locally advanced or metastatic. A total of 1 to 8 samples per patient were collected pretreatment and on-treatment. The receptor comes from a woman aged 70 to 79 with urothelial cancer. The V call is TRBV2, the J call TRBJ2-1, with 7 bases aligning to TRBD2. The specimen was PBMCs, collected around atezolizumab (anti-PD-L1) treatment. This CDR3 is CASVGGGPLYNEQFF. The CDR3 DNA is TGTGCCAGCGTGGGGGGGGGACCCCTATACAATGAGCAGTTCTTC.